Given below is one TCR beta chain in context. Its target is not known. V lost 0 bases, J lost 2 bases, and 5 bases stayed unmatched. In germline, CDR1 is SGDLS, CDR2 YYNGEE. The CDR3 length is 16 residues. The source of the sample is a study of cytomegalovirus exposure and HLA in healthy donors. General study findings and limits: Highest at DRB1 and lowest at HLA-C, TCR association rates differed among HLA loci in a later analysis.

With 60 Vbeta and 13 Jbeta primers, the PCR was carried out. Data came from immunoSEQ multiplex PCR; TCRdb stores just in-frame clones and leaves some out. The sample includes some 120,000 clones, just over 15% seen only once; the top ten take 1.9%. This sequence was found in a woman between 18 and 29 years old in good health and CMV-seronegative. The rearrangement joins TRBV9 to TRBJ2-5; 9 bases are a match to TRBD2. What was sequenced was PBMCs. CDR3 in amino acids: CASSVGSGGIQETQYF. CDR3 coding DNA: TGTGCCAGCAGCGTAGGGAGCGGGGGGATTCAAGAGACCCAGTACTTC.